Listed below are T cell receptor beta chains from one sample, sequenced in a study of blood T cell repertoires in COVID-19. Assay used: immunoSEQ multiplex PCR; TCRdb lists only in-frame clones, some missing. Of some 260,000 clones listed, around nine tenths are singletons. Specimen: peripheral blood. These receptors originate from a woman in her thirties or forties who had recovered from COVID-19. Both conserved end residues are part of each CDR3. D genes are given only for firm matches. Not all rows give a size; the values are once, few, many and, for expanded clones, a class.

len	d_gene	j_gene	v_gene	abundance	CDR3nt	CDR3aa
17	.	TRBJ2-1	TRBV24-1	.	TGTGCCACCAGTGATTCCGCACAGGGCCAGTCCTACAATGAGCAGTTCTTC	CATSDSAQGQSYNEQFF
16	TRBD2	TRBJ2-3	TRBV7-2	once	TGTGCCAGCAGTCCCTCGGGGGGGGCAGGCACAGATACGCAGTATTTT	CASSPSGGAGTDTQYF
13	TRBD1	TRBJ1-6	TRBV6-2/TRBV6-3	.	TGTGCCAGCAGTTCTCAGGGGGTTTCACCCCTCCACTTT	CASSSQGVSPLHF
15	TRBD2	TRBJ2-7	TRBV7-9	.	TGTGCCAGCAGCCACCGGGGGGGCAGATCCTACGAGCAGTACTTC	CASSHRGGRSYEQYF
14	TRBD1	TRBJ1-1	TRBV7-9	.	TGTGCCAGCAGCTTAACAGGGGGCTCGATTGAAGCTTTCTTT	CASSLTGGSIEAFF
19	.	TRBJ2-6	TRBV4-3	.	TGCGCCAGCAGCCAAGAAGTCCGGCCAGGACTCTCTGGGGCCAACGTCCTGACTTTC	CASSQEVRPGLSGANVLTF
15	.	TRBJ2-7	TRBV6-5	.	TGTGCCAGCAGTTACGATGGGCCTGCTTCCTACGAGCAGTACTTC	CASSYDGPASYEQYF
15	TRBD1	TRBJ2-5	TRBV6-5	.	TGTGCCAGCAGTTACTTAGGGGGCTTGGAGAAGACCCAGTACTTC	CASSYLGGLEKTQYF
14	TRBD1	TRBJ2-1	TRBV27	.	TGTGCCAGCAGCAACAGGGGTTCCTACAATGAGCAGTTCTTC	CASSNRGSYNEQFF
11	.	TRBJ1-1	TRBV4-3	once	TGCGCCAGCAGCCAGAGGAGTGAAGCTTTCTTT	CASSQRSEAFF
14	TRBD1	TRBJ2-7	TRBV24-1	.	TGTGCCACCAGTAAGACAGGGAGTTCCTACGAGCAGTACTTC	CATSKTGSSYEQYF
16	TRBD2	TRBJ2-5	TRBV11-3	.	TGTGCCAGCAGCCAAATGGTACTAGCGGGAGAAGAGACCCAGTACTTC	CASSQMVLAGEETQYF
17	TRBD1	TRBJ1-2	TRBV5-5	.	TGTGCCAGCAGCTTGGCCTGGGGGACAGGGTCAATTGATGGCTACACCTTC	CASSLAWGTGSIDGYTF
13	.	TRBJ1-3	TRBV29-1	.	TGCAGCGTCGCGACAGATTCTGGAAACACCATATATTTT	CSVATDSGNTIYF
15	.	TRBJ1-3	TRBV28	.	TGTGCCAGCAGTCCCTTCAGGGCTTCTGGAAACACCATATATTTT	CASSPFRASGNTIYF
13	TRBD1	TRBJ2-7	TRBV4-2	.	TGTGCCAGCAGCCAGGACAGGGTGGGCGAGCAGTACTTC	CASSQDRVGEQYF
17	.	TRBJ2-3	TRBV5-1	.	TGCGCCAGCAGCCCGGGGGGCGTCCACTATAGCACAGATACGCAGTATTTT	CASSPGGVHYSTDTQYF
18	TRBD1	TRBJ1-1	TRBV7-2	.	TGTGCCAGCAGCCCACTCGTCGTATCGCGGACAGGGAACACTGAAGCTTTCTTT	CASSPLVVSRTGNTEAFF
14	TRBD1	TRBJ1-3	TRBV6-5	.	TGTGCCAGCAGCCCGGGACAGGTTCGGGACACCATATATTTT	CASSPGQVRDTIYF
15	.	TRBJ1-5	TRBV18	.	TGTGCCAGCTCAATGGTCCCAGTTAGCAATCAGCCCCAGCATTTT	CASSMVPVSNQPQHF
15	TRBD1	TRBJ1-5	TRBV27	.	TGTGCCAGCAGCAGAAACAGGGGTCCCAATCAGCCCCAGCATTTT	CASSRNRGPNQPQHF
15	TRBD2	TRBJ2-1	TRBV11-3	once	TGTGCCAGCAGCTTGGGACTAGCGGGAGGGGGTGAGCAGTTCTTC	CASSLGLAGGGEQFF
15	TRBD1	TRBJ2-7	TRBV6-6	.	TGTGCCAGCAGTTCCCCGGGACAGGGGACCGACGAGCAGTACTTC	CASSSPGQGTDEQYF
14	.	TRBJ2-5	TRBV30	.	TGTGCCTGGAGTGTACAGGGAGCAAGATGGACCCAGTACTTC	CAWSVQGARWTQYF
14	.	TRBJ1-5	TRBV5-5	.	TGTGCCAGCAGCTTGAATCCGAGCGATCAGCCCCAGCATTTT	CASSLNPSDQPQHF
15	.	TRBJ2-7	TRBV27	.	TGTGCCAGCAGTTTATTGCAGGGGCCCTCCTACGAGCAGTACTTC	CASSLLQGPSYEQYF
17	TRBD1	TRBJ2-2	TRBV28	.	TGTGCCAGCAGTTTAACCCGACAGGGGGCGGGAACCGGGGAGCTGTTTTTT	CASSLTRQGAGTGELFF
19	TRBD1	TRBJ1-1	TRBV10-3	.	TGTGCCATCAGTGAGTCCCGCAGACAGGGATTCGTGAAGAACACTGAAGCTTTCTTT	CAISESRRQGFVKNTEAFF
11	.	TRBJ1-2	TRBV6-2/TRBV6-3	.	TGTGCCAGCAGTCAGGGGCGCGGCTACACCTTC	CASSQGRGYTF
15	.	TRBJ2-7	TRBV25-1	once	TGTGCCAGCAGTGATTTGCAGGCCCGCTCCTACGAGCAGTACTTC	CASSDLQARSYEQYF
14	TRBD1	TRBJ2-7	TRBV5-8	.	TGTGCCAGCAGCTTACGGACAGGGCTTTTAGAGCAGTACTTC	CASSLRTGLLEQYF
15	.	TRBJ1-5	TRBV30	.	TGTGCCTGGGGGTCGAGGGGGAATAGCAATCAGCCCCAGCATTTT	CAWGSRGNSNQPQHF
16	TRBD1	TRBJ2-1	TRBV7-6	.	TGTGCCAGCAGCTCCCCCCGGGACAGATTCTACAATGAGCAGTTCTTC	CASSSPRDRFYNEQFF
14	TRBD1	TRBJ1-2	TRBV7-9	.	TGTGCCAGCAGCTTGACAGGGAAGGAATATGGCTACACCTTC	CASSLTGKEYGYTF
14	.	TRBJ2-5	TRBV27	.	TGTGCCAGCAGTTTATATGGGCCTCAAGAGACCCAGTACTTC	CASSLYGPQETQYF
17	TRBD2	TRBJ2-2	TRBV25-1	.	TGTGCCAGCCTCCCGGGAAGAACTAGCGGGAGTTCCGGGGAGCTGTTTTTT	CASLPGRTSGSSGELFF
15	.	TRBJ2-7	TRBV18	.	TGTGCCAGCTCGCCCTCCGCAGCGAGCTCCTACGAGCAGTACTTC	CASSPSAASSYEQYF
13	.	TRBJ1-1	TRBV21-1	.	TGTGCCAGCAGGACGGGAGGGAAGACTGAAGCTTTCTTT	CASRTGGKTEAFF